The 17 T cell receptor beta chains given below trace back to one sample, sequenced in a study of beta chain features in type 1 diabetes. Study-wide results and caveats: For Type 1 diabetes patients, all four CD4+ subsets carried TCRB CDR3s that were moderately but significantly shorter.

Every isolated RNA sample was fully reverse transcribed, so sequencing captured expressed TCRB transcripts. This table comes from immunoSEQ multiplex PCR, and its TCRdb copy is limited to in-frame clones, with some not included. Among a few hundred thousand clones listed, 16% were seen once. These receptors have no identified antigens. The sample taken for sequencing was naive CD4+ T cells from blood. The receptors here all came from a man aged 25 to 45 with type 1 diabetes.

This chain joins TRBV4-1 and TRBJ1-1, with D perhaps TRBD1 (5 bases). CDR3 length equals 16 residues. Germline V gene data show CDR1 as MGHRA and CDR2 as YSYEKL. Trimming cost V 8 bases and J 2 bases, with 21 bases left between them. This CDR3 is CASGRGGGRGNTEAFF. CDR3 nucleotide sequence: TGCGCCAGCGGACGGGGCGGGGGTCGGGGTAACACTGAAGCTTTCTTT.

This clone has a handful of counts. The rearrangement uses TRBV9 and TRBJ1-1, with unresolved D. CDR1 SGDLS and CDR2 YYNGEE come from the germline V gene. CDR3 size: 14 residues. With 0 bases removed from V and 2 bases from J, the gap between germline ends came to 8 bases. CDR3 loop: CASSVAGFNTEAFF. As DNA, the CDR3 is TGTGCCAGCAGCGTAGCGGGGTTTAACACTGAAGCTTTCTTT.

This clone turned up a few times. The chain has TRBV4-1 and TRBJ2-1; 8 nucleotides align to TRBD2. The CDR3 sequence is 13 residues long. CDR1 MGHRA and CDR2 YSYEKL come from the germline V gene. The J segment lost 10 bases and the V segment lost 5 bases, leaving 7 bases of the junction unmatched. The CDR3 DNA is TGCGCCAGCAGCGAACAATTAGCGGGAGAGCAGTTCTTC. Amino acid sequence: CASSEQLAGEQFF.

This clone turned up a few times. The chain carries TRBV5-4 and TRBJ2-4, with D tentatively TRBD2 (5 bases). Per germline, CDR1 SGHNT and CDR2 YYREEE (reference sequence). The V end lost 1 base, the J end lost 4 bases, and 9 bases lay between the germline ends. CDR3 length equals 14 residues. CDR3 sequence (DNA): TGTGCCAGCAGCTTGAACGGGGTAAAAAACATTCAGTACTTC. It is translated as CASSLNGVKNIQYF.

V gene TRBV14 combines with J gene TRBJ1-2; D unclear. The CDR3 is 13 amino acids. The V end lost 3 bases, the J end lost 11 bases, and 16 bases lay between the germline ends. Germline CDR1 reads SGHDN; CDR2 reads FVKESK. The CDR3 protein is CASSQPAFNAYTF. Written as DNA, the CDR3 is TGTGCCAGCAGCCAGCCGGCGTTTAATGCATACACCTTC.

Details on this clone: One end of the junction fails to match germline, which may point to a read error. The CDR3 region is CSVGLGQGTSDEQYF. In DNA form, the CDR3 reads TGCAGCGTTGGACTCGGGCAGGGAACCTCCGACGAGCAGTACTTC. The chain joins TRBV29-1 to TRBJ2-7; a weak D match, TRBD1 (5 bases). The CDR3 runs 15 residues. Germline V gene sequence: CDR1 SQVTM, CDR2 ANQGSEA.

The chain uses TRBV7-2 and TRBJ2-5; D remains ambiguous. Germline V gene data show CDR1 as SGHTA and CDR2 as FQGNSA. The V gene lost 8 bases and the J gene lost 1 base, with 11 bases spanning the gap. The CDR3 is 13 amino acids. CDR3 protein: CASSPNRQETQYF. The CDR3 bases are TGTGCCAGCTCACCCAATCGCCAAGAGACCCAGTACTTC.

This clone appeared a few times. The chain links TRBV29-1 to TRBJ2-5; a weak D match, TRBD2 (5 bases). V lost 4 bases and J 0 bases, leaving 6 bases between the germline ends. Germline CDR1 reads SQVTM; CDR2 reads ANQGSEA. This CDR3 comprises 12 residues. CDR3 loop: CSVGGDQETQYF. The CDR3, as DNA: TGCAGCGTTGGGGGAGACCAAGAGACCCAGTACTTC.

In the case of this clone: Other DNA sequences from this sample encode an identical CDR3 as well. The chain is built from TRBV30 and TRBJ2-7; 7 nucleotides match TRBD1. This CDR3 spans 11 amino acids. Germline assignment: CDR1 GTSNPN and CDR2 SVGIG (reference sequence). The ends lost 5 bases at V and 4 bases at J; junction bases unmatched: 2. CDR3 sequence: CAWGTAYEQYF. As DNA, the CDR3 is TGTGCCTGGGGGACAGCGTACGAGCAGTACTTC.

This clone was observed a handful of times. The chain carries TRBV30 and TRBJ1-5; D remains unclear. Germline V lookup: CDR1 GTSNPN, CDR2 SVGIG (reference sequence). The CDR3 is 11 amino acids. Trimming took 3 bases from V and 11 from J, leaving 11 bases between them. The CDR3 here is CAWSSSRAQHF. The CDR3 coding sequence is TGTGCCTGGAGCTCCTCGAGGGCCCAGCATTTT.

This clone was found a few times. J is TRBJ2-7 and V is TRBV2; D not resolved. The V gene lost 1 base and the J gene lost 2 bases, with 9 bases spanning the gap. This CDR3 region has 14 residues. Germline CDR1 and CDR2: SNHLY and FYNNEI. The DNA for the CDR3 is TGTGCCAGCAGTGAAGGTGACACGACCTACGAGCAGTACTTC. Translating gives CASSEGDTTYEQYF.

The chain joins TRBV29-1 to TRBJ2-5, with 7 bases aligning to TRBD1. This CDR3 region has 12 residues. CDR1 is SQVTM, CDR2 ANQGSEA, per germline. Trimming removed 6 bases from V and 4 bases from J; junction bases left unmatched: 5. In DNA form, the CDR3 reads TGCAGCGTAGAGCGACAGGGAGAGACCCAGTACTTC. Protein sequence: CSVERQGETQYF.

The genes are TRBV29-1 and TRBJ2-7, with D possibly being TRBD1 (6 bases). Germline CDR1 is SQVTM and CDR2 is ANQGSEA. V lost 6 bases and J lost 8, with 14 bases in between. The CDR3 is made up of 11 amino acids. The CDR3 sequence is CSVGTSFKQYF. CDR3 DNA: TGCAGCGTGGGGACAAGTTTTAAGCAGTACTTC.

Only a few counts were recorded for this clone. This chain links TRBV30 with TRBJ2-7; 12 nucleotides align to TRBD2. Germline values: CDR1 GTSNPN, CDR2 SVGIG (reference sequence). Trimming took 3 bases from V and 1 from J; bases not matched to a gene: 4. The CDR3 covers 15 residues. The CDR3 loop is CAWSTGLAGSYEQYF. CDR3 nucleotides: TGTGCCTGGAGCACTGGACTAGCGGGATCCTACGAGCAGTACTTC.

The chain joins TRBV4-3 to TRBJ2-4; the match to TRBD2 covers 7 bases. This CDR3 contains 17 residues. CDR1 LGHNA and CDR2 YSLEER come from the germline V gene. J lost 9 bases, V lost 0 bases, and 14 bases had no gene match. The CDR3 coding sequence is TGCGCCAGCAGCCAAGATGGCGGGAGCTTGCCGCGCGGCATTCAGTACTTC. Amino acids: CASSQDGGSLPRGIQYF.

The chain couples TRBV5-4 to TRBJ1-2, with D uncertain. The CDR3 is 14 residues long. The germline V gene encodes CDR1 SGHNT and CDR2 YYREEE (reference sequence). V lost 1 base and J 4 bases, leaving 11 bases between the germline ends. CDR3 DNA sequence: TGTGCCAGCAGCTTGAAGAACAGACCCTATGGCTACACCTTC. This translates into CASSLKNRPYGYTF.

This chain joins TRBV12-5 and TRBJ2-2; the match to TRBD2 covers 11 bases. V shed 8 bases and J 6 bases; nucleotides not matched to a gene: 11. CDR1 is LGHNT, CDR2 FRNRAP, per germline. The CDR3 has 16 residues. For the CDR3, the DNA is TGTGCTAGTAGCACATTAGCGGGAGGGTTTTCCGGGGAGCTGTTTTTT. Amino acids: CASSTLAGGFSGELFF.